This passage covers 16 T cell receptor beta chains from one sample sequenced in a study of Ad26.COV2.S vaccination and SARS-CoV-2 variants. The treatment: around 19 received Ad26.COV2.S at low or high dose, single or two shots; roughly five received placebo; per-sample allocation not given. Sampling was done on day 63 after the first vaccine or placebo injection. Assay: immunoSEQ multiplex PCR; the TCRdb copy retains only in-frame clones and omits some. The table shows some 340,000 clones, with roughly 84% occurring only once. This specimen consisted of peripheral blood, obtained in a trial of Ad26.COV2.S vaccine versus placebo. The receptors shown here come from a person aged 18-60 years who received the Ad26.COV2.S COVID-19 vaccine or a placebo.

The V call is TRBV19, the J call TRBJ2-1, with 8 bases lining up with TRBD1. V lost 7 bases to trimming and J lost 10 bases; unmatched junction nucleotides: 9. Germline CDR1 and CDR2: LNHDA and SQIVND (reference sequence). CDR3 length: 13 residues. The CDR3 region is CASNPTGTGEQFF. The CDR3 nucleotides read TGTGCCAGTAATCCAACCGGGACAGGAGAGCAGTTCTTC.

The chain is built from TRBV30 and TRBJ1-4, with no clear D. V lost 3 bases to trimming and J lost 7 bases, with 12 bases between them. Looked up from germline, CDR1 is GTSNPN and CDR2 is SVGIG (reference sequence). The CDR3 is 13 amino acids. CDR3 DNA: TGTGCCTGGAGCCCGGGGTTTGCTGAAAAACTGTTTTTT. Translated, it gives CAWSPGFAEKLFF.

V is TRBV24-1 and J is TRBJ2-1; 8 bases map to TRBD1. Losses at the gene ends were 2 bases for V and 3 bases for J; bases not matched to a gene: 5. Germline values: CDR1 KGHDR, CDR2 SFDVKD. The CDR3 length is 16 residues. The CDR3 DNA sequence: TGTGCCACCAGTGATTCCCGGACAGGGAGCTACAATGAGCAGTTCTTC. The encoded protein is CATSDSRTGSYNEQFF.

CDR3 sequence: CASSRDDRGSGYGYTF. Here the CDR3 DNA reads TGCGCCAGCAGCCGGGATGACAGGGGGTCGGGGTATGGCTACACCTTC. The gene calls are TRBV5-1 and TRBJ1-2, with 9 nucleotides matching TRBD1. Germline V gives CDR1 SGHRS, CDR2 YFSETQ. V shed 4 bases, J shed 5 bases, and the junction held 12 bases outside the gene matches. The CDR3 is made up of 16 amino acids.

V gene TRBV9 combines with J gene TRBJ2-2; no firm D call. The CDR3 runs 15 residues. V was cut by 0 bases and J by 0 bases, with 6 bases left in between. Germline CDR1 SGDLS, CDR2 YYNGEE. The chain's CDR3 is CASSVGSANTGELFF. The CDR3 region has the DNA TGTGCCAGCAGCGTAGGGAGCGCGAACACCGGGGAGCTGTTTTTT.

The rearrangement joins TRBV5-8 to TRBJ1-2; the D is unclear. The CDR3 runs 13 residues. The V end was cut by 0 bases, the J end by 6 bases, with 9 bases between. Per germline, CDR1 SGHTS and CDR2 YDEGEE. CDR3 residues: CASSLGDYHGYTF. CDR3 nucleotide sequence: TGTGCCAGCAGCTTGGGGGATTACCATGGCTACACCTTC.

The rearrangement joins TRBV3-1 (or the pseudogene TRBV3-2) to TRBJ2-5; 13 nucleotides match TRBD2. Germline trimming cut 5 bases from V and 0 bases from J; bases unmatched to any gene: 9. This CDR3 is built from 18 residues. Germline lookup yields CDR1 LGHDT and CDR2 YNNKEL (reference sequence). CDR3 coding DNA: TGTGCCAGCAGCGAGCGACTAGCGGGGGGACCGAACCAAGAGACCCAGTACTTC. Residues: CASSERLAGGPNQETQYF.

This chain joins TRBV6-5 and TRBJ1-5; a possible D gene is TRBD1 (6 bases). CDR3 length equals 13 residues. V lost 6 bases and J lost 6, with 12 bases in between. Germline V gene lookup returns CDR1 MNHEY and CDR2 SVGAGI. Here the CDR3 DNA reads TGTGCCAGCAGAAACGGACAGACTCAGCCCCAGCATTTT. It codes for CASRNGQTQPQHF.

The chain has TRBV3-1 (or the pseudogene TRBV3-2) and TRBJ2-1; the match to TRBD1 covers 11 bases. There are 17 residues in the CDR3. The trim removed 0 bases at V and 5 bases at J, leaving 6 bases unmatched. Germline-derived CDR1 and CDR2 are LGHDT and YNNKEL (reference sequence). CDR3 residues: CASSQDLGQGADNEQFF. The DNA of the CDR3 is TGTGCCAGCAGCCAAGATCTCGGACAGGGGGCAGACAATGAGCAGTTCTTC.

This clone was recorded a few times. This rearrangement joins TRBV7-9 to TRBJ1-2; D unclear. CDR3 length: 15 amino acids. Between the trimmed V and J ends, which lost 0 bases and 4 bases, there was a span of 12 bases. Germline V gene sequence: CDR1 SEHNR, CDR2 FQNEAQ (reference sequence). CDR3 nucleotides: TGTGCCAGCAGCTTAGCGGGCCAGGTGAGCTATGGCTACACCTTC. Protein product: CASSLAGQVSYGYTF.

CDR3: CASSSPDSRSRFNTIYF. CDR3 DNA sequence: TGTGCCAGTAGTTCCCCGGACAGCCGCTCTCGTTTTAACACCATATATTTT. The rearrangement joins TRBV19 to TRBJ1-3; possible D gene TRBD1, 6 bases. This CDR3 region has 17 residues. V shed 5 bases and J shed 7 bases, with 24 bases lying between them. Germline loops: CDR1 LNHDA, CDR2 SQIVND (reference sequence).

The chain carries TRBV9 and TRBJ2-3, with D tentatively TRBD2 (6 bases). Trimming left V 0 bases short and J 4 bases short, with 12 bases between. The CDR3 spans 15 residues. Germline V gives CDR1 SGDLS, CDR2 YYNGEE. The chain's CDR3 is CASSVVGGNADTQYF. CDR3 coding DNA: TGTGCCAGCAGCGTAGTTGGGGGGAACGCAGATACGCAGTATTTT.

The gene calls are TRBV14 and TRBJ1-6, with 10 bases lining up with TRBD1. CDR1 SGHDN and CDR2 FVKESK come from the germline V gene. CDR3 size: 16 residues. J lost 7 bases, V lost 4 bases, and 7 bases had no gene match. CDR3 amino acids: CASSRPGTGANSPLHF. In nucleotides, the CDR3 is TGTGCCAGCAGCCGTCCCGGGACAGGGGCGAATTCACCCCTCCACTTT. Combining the CDR3 with reference TRBV14 and TRBJ1-6 gives the whole variable domain EAGVTQFPSHSVIEKGQTVTLRCDPISGHDNLYWYRRVMGKEIKFLLHFVKESKQDESGMPNNRFLAERTGGTYSTLKVQPAELEDSGVYFCASSRPGTGANSPLHFGNGTRLTVT.

The chain has TRBV23-1 and TRBJ1-1, with D tentatively TRBD1 (6 bases). TRBV23-1 belongs to the ORF category, with a function that is uncertain. With 0 bases removed from V and 10 bases from J, the gap between germline ends came to 15 bases. The CDR3 extends over 14 amino acids. The chain's CDR3 is CASSQSWGAHGAFF. The CDR3 bases are TGCGCCAGCAGTCAATCGTGGGGGGCGCATGGAGCTTTCTTT.

This chain joins TRBV5-5 and TRBJ2-5; D tentatively reads TRBD1 or TRBD2 (5 bases each). This CDR3 spans 17 amino acids. V was shortened by 1 base and J by 5 bases, with 21 bases between the two germline ends. CDR1 and CDR2 (germline): SGHKS, YYEKEE (reference sequence). CDR3 sequence: CASSLRPAAFRGETQYF. CDR3 sequence (DNA): TGTGCCAGCAGCTTGCGACCCGCCGCGTTTCGGGGCGAGACCCAGTACTTC.

This chain joins TRBV10-1 and TRBJ2-3; D not resolved. In germline, CDR1 is WNHNN, CDR2 SYGVQD (reference sequence). V gave up 2 bases and J gave up 4 bases, with 10 bases separating them. The CDR3 length is 14 residues. The DNA of the CDR3 is TGCGCCAGCAGTGAGAGGTCGGGCCCAGATACGCAGTATTTT. This codes for CASSERSGPDTQYF.